This entry lists 24 T cell receptor beta chains sequenced from one sample in a study of Graves' ophthalmopathy and Graves' hyperthyroidism. The authors amplified TCR beta CDR3 regions from RNA transcripts. In the first round, RT-PCR was carried out with HTBI primers, and a multiplex PCR formed the second round. One entry per CDR3 protein, called by TCRdb with MiXCR from the multiplex PCR reads. Of approximately 700,000 distinct CDR3 sequences in the sample, roughly two fifths were seen once. The source material was peripheral blood. Receptors originate from an adult man with Graves' ophthalmopathy.

This sequence joins TRBV7-2 and TRBJ1-3, with TRBD1 as a possible D gene (6 bases). Germline-derived CDR1 and CDR2 are SGHTA and FQGNSA. Trimming took 1 base from V and 5 from J, leaving 15 bases between them. The CDR3 consists of 16 residues. CDR3 region: CASSLVGALPRNTIYF. CDR3 nucleotides: TGTGCCAGCAGCTTAGTGGGGGCCCTTCCTAGAAACACCATATATTTT.

This clonotype was seen only once. This CDR3 is CAISEKGGGYTF. CDR3 sequence (DNA): TGTGCCATCAGTGAGAAGGGGGGTGGCTACACCTTC. V and J are TRBV10-3 and TRBJ1-2; a weak D match, TRBD1 (6 bases). CDR3 length equals 12 residues. Germline CDR1 is ENHRY and CDR2 is SYGVKD. V shed 2 bases and J shed 7 bases, with 8 bases lying between them.

This clonotype was counted ten times or more. The chain combines TRBV7-9 with TRBJ2-5, with 8 bases matching TRBD1. The length of the CDR3 is 14 residues. Per the germline V gene, CDR1 is SEHNR and CDR2 is FQNEAQ (reference sequence). Germline trimming cut 3 bases from V and 3 bases from J; bases unmatched to any gene: 3. CDR3: CASSFGTGKETQYF. The DNA for the CDR3 is TGTGCCAGCAGCTTCGGGACAGGCAAAGAGACCCAGTACTTC.

V and J are TRBV7-9 and TRBJ2-7; 10 nucleotides line up with TRBD2. CDR3 length: 16 residues. V shed 3 bases and J 4 bases; nucleotides not matched to a gene: 9. Germline V gene data show CDR1 as SEHNR and CDR2 as FQNEAQ (reference sequence). The CDR3 region is CASSFPLAGVRYEQYF. The CDR3 DNA is TGTGCCAGCAGCTTTCCCCTAGCGGGAGTCCGATACGAGCAGTACTTC.

At least ten counts were recorded for this clonotype. The V call is TRBV12-3 or TRBV12-4, the J call TRBJ1-3; the D gene is possibly TRBD1 (5 bases). The V gene lost 6 bases and the J gene lost 2 bases, with 14 bases spanning the gap. CDR3 length equals 15 residues. CDR3: CASRPWTTPGNTIYF. In DNA form, the CDR3 reads TGTGCCAGCAGACCATGGACAACACCTGGAAACACCATATATTTT.

Regarding this clonotype: A much larger clonotype is one base distant, so this may be a read error. V and J are TRBV7-9 and TRBJ2-6, with D possibly called TRBD1 or TRBD2 (5 bases each). The length of the CDR3 is 13 residues. In germline, CDR1 is SEHNR, CDR2 FQNEAQ (reference sequence). Between the trimmed V and J ends, which lost 5 bases and 6 bases, there was a span of 8 bases. The CDR3 nucleotides read TGTGCCAGCAGCCCCGGGACGGCCAACGTCCTGACTTTC. Translated: CASSPGTANVLTF.

A few counts support this clonotype. The chain has TRBV11-2 and TRBJ2-7; the match to TRBD2 covers 8 bases. The CDR3 runs 16 residues. From germline, CDR1 is SGHAT and CDR2 FQNNGV. The junction had 8 bases not matched to a gene; V was cut back by 0 bases and J by 4 bases. The CDR3 sequence: CASSLDPGGGGYEQYF. The CDR3 DNA is TGTGCCAGCAGCTTAGATCCGGGAGGGGGAGGTTACGAGCAGTACTTC.

This clonotype turned up a few times. The rearrangement links TRBV12-3 or TRBV12-4 to TRBJ2-7; D gene ambiguous. The CDR3 contains 14 residues. With 3 bases removed from V and 2 bases from J, the gap between germline ends came to 11 bases. The DNA of the CDR3 is TGTGCCAGCAGTTTTGAGGTCGGAACCTACGAGCAGTACTTC. This encodes CASSFEVGTYEQYF.

A note on this clonotype: Sequence at one end of the junction differs from germline and may be a read error. J is TRBJ1-4 and V is TRBV7-9, with 9 nucleotides matching TRBD1. The tail of the sequence fits TRBJ2-2 better, so the J call may be wrong. Germline assignment: CDR1 SEHNR and CDR2 FQNEAQ (reference sequence). The CDR3 is 16 residues long. This chain's CDR3 is CASSPIGRQGAGELFF. The CDR3 region has the DNA TGCGCCAGCAGCCCCATAGGGAGACAGGGGGCCGGGGAGCTGTTTTTT.

This chain links TRBV7-9 with TRBJ2-2; weak D call: TRBD2 (5 bases). V was cut by 8 bases and J by 4 bases, with 14 bases left in between. CDR3 size: 14 residues. Germline V gene data show CDR1 as SEHNR and CDR2 as FQNEAQ (reference sequence). The CDR3, as DNA: TGTGCCAGCGGCCGGGAAACCCTCACCGGGGAGCTGTTTTTT. Translation: CASGRETLTGELFF.

CDR3 DNA: TGTGCCAGCAGTGAACAGGGGGTGAGCTCTGGGGCCAACGTCCTGACTTTC. Translated: CASSEQGVSSGANVLTF. The chain employs TRBV6-4 and TRBJ2-6; TRBD1 matches at 8 bases. V dropped 3 bases and J dropped 0; count of bases not matched to a gene: 4. The CDR3 covers 17 residues. The germline gives CDR1 MRHNA, CDR2 SNTAGT.

This clonotype appeared a few times. The chain employs TRBV20-1 and TRBJ2-2, with D hard to call. The V end lost 0 bases, the J end lost 9 bases, and 14 bases lay between the germline ends. The V gene's germline CDR1 is DFQATT and CDR2 SNEGSKA (reference sequence). This CDR3 region has 14 residues. The CDR3 DNA follows: TGCAGTGCTAGAGATCCCATGGACGGCCGGGAGCTGTTTTTT. It encodes CSARDPMDGRELFF.

The rearrangement joins TRBV20-1 to TRBJ1-5; 9 bases are shared with TRBD1. Germline V CDR1 and CDR2: DFQATT, SNEGSKA (reference sequence). The CDR3 length is 14 residues. The V gene end was trimmed by 4 bases and the J gene end by 3 bases; junction bases not matched to a gene: 4. CDR3 sequence reads: CSATGTGTNQPQHF. CDR3 DNA sequence: TGCAGTGCTACCGGGACAGGGACCAATCAGCCCCAGCATTTT.

Details on this clonotype: A much larger clone lies a single base off, so this may be a read error. The V gene is TRBV20-1, the J gene TRBJ1-2; tentatively, D is TRBD1 (5 bases). CDR1 and CDR2 from the germline V gene are DFQATT and SNEGSKA (reference sequence). This CDR3 has 11 residues. Trimming shortened V by 7 bases and J by 7 bases, and 13 bases separated the two germline ends. CDR3 sequence reads: CSGRGGGGYTF. For the CDR3, the DNA is TGCAGTGGGAGGGGCGGAGGTGGCTACACCTTC.

The chain joins TRBV29-1 to TRBJ2-5; TRBD2 matches 12 bases. Germline values: CDR1 SQVTM, CDR2 ANQGSEA. This CDR3 comprises 13 residues. The V segment lost 8 bases and the J segment 3 bases; nucleotides outside the gene matches: 4. The DNA for the CDR3 is TGCAGCCAATCTAGCGGGGGGGAAGAGACCCAGTACTTC. This codes for CSQSSGGEETQYF. Full variable domain (outside the CDR3, taken from reference TRBV29-1 and TRBJ2-5): SAVISQKPSRDICQRGTSLTIQCQVDSQVTMMFWYRQQPGQSLTLIATANQGSEATYESGFVIDKFPISRPNLTFSTLTVSNMSPEDSSIYLCSQSSGGEETQYFGPGTRLLVL.

V gene TRBV5-4 combines with J gene TRBJ1-1, with D tentatively TRBD1 (6 bases). Trimming left V 2 bases short and J 1 base short, with 15 bases between. Per the germline V gene, CDR1 is SGHNT and CDR2 is YYREEE (reference sequence). There are 16 residues in the CDR3. CDR3 residues: CASSFGPDRQNTEAFF. DNA of the CDR3: TGTGCCAGCAGCTTCGGACCCGACAGGCAGAACACTGAAGCTTTCTTT.

The chain combines TRBV24-1 with TRBJ2-2; 12 bases match TRBD2. The CDR3 totals 17 residues. V trimming: 4 bases; J trimming: 6 bases; junction bases outside the gene matches: 8. Germline CDR1 reads KGHDR; CDR2 reads SFDVKD. DNA of the CDR3: TGTGCCACCAGTGACCGACTAGCGGGGGCCCAGCCCGGGGAGCTGTTTTTT. Encoded protein: CATSDRLAGAQPGELFF.

This chain connects TRBV25-1 to TRBJ1-2, with 7 bases lining up with TRBD1. With 5 bases clipped from V and 4 bases from J, the junction kept 7 bases outside the gene matches. The length of the CDR3 is 14 residues. Germline values: CDR1 MGHDK, CDR2 SYGVNS. For the CDR3, the DNA is TGTGCCAGCAGTAATTTCGGACAGGCCTATGGCTACACCTTC. Its translation is CASSNFGQAYGYTF.

The V gene is TRBV9, the J gene TRBJ1-6; TRBD1 matches 9 bases. V shed 4 bases, J shed 9 bases, and the junction held 11 bases outside the gene matches. Germline assignment: CDR1 SGDLS and CDR2 YYNGEE. The CDR3 is made up of 16 amino acids. The CDR3 spells CASSQATGTGSSPLHF. In nucleotides, the CDR3 is TGTGCCAGCAGCCAGGCTACCGGGACAGGGAGTTCACCCCTCCACTTT.

This clonotype has a count of ten or more. The chain links TRBV29-1 to TRBJ1-3; D is undetermined. This CDR3 spans 12 amino acids. The V end was cut by 1 base, the J end by 4 bases, with 5 bases between. Germline V gene data show CDR1 as SQVTM and CDR2 as ANQGSEA. CDR3 coding DNA: TGCAGCGTTGAAGTAAAGGGAAACACCATATATTTT. Protein sequence: CSVEVKGNTIYF.

The genes are TRBV7-9 and TRBJ2-3, with TRBD1 as a possible D gene (7 bases). This CDR3 spans 15 amino acids. CDR1 SEHNR and CDR2 FQNEAQ come from the germline V gene (reference sequence). Trimming left V 2 bases short and J 4 bases short, with 13 bases between. CDR3 DNA sequence: TGTGCCAGCAGCTTAAACAGGGGAGGTGCAGATACGCAGTATTTT. Translation: CASSLNRGGADTQYF.

The V and J genes are TRBV11-3 and TRBJ2-5, with 9 positions matching TRBD1. Losses at the gene ends were 1 base for V and 6 bases for J; bases not matched to a gene: 9. Germline CDR1 SGHNT, CDR2 YENEEA. CDR3 length: 16 residues. The CDR3 DNA sequence: TGTGCCAGCAGCTTAGGTGGACAGGGGCCGACGAAGACCCAGTACTTC. This codes for CASSLGGQGPTKTQYF. The full variable domain, rest sourced from reference TRBV11-3 and TRBJ2-5, is EAGVVQSPRYKIIEKKQPVAFWCNPISGHNTLYWYLQNLGQGPELLIRYENEEAVDDSQLPKDRFSAERLKGVDSTLKIQPAELGDSAVYLCASSLGGQGPTKTQYFGPGTRLLVL.

This clonotype was seen repeatedly, ten times or more. This chain connects TRBV7-7 to TRBJ2-2, with D perhaps matching TRBD2 (5 bases). This CDR3 has 14 residues. CDR1 and CDR2 from the germline V gene are SSHAT and FNYEAQ (reference sequence). Trimming took off 4 bases at V and 1 base at J, with 7 bases between the two ends. CDR3 sequence: CASSSDWNTGELFF. The CDR3 coding sequence is TGTGCCAGCAGCTCGGACTGGAACACCGGGGAGCTGTTTTTT. Full variable domain (remainder filled in from reference TRBV7-7 and TRBJ2-2): GAGVSQSPRYKVTKRGQDVTLRCDPISSHATLYWYQQALGQGPEFLTYFNYEAQPDKSGLPSDRFSAERPEGSISTLTIQRTEQRDSAMYRCASSSDWNTGELFFGEGSRLTVL.

This clonotype was picked up many times. The chain joins TRBV29-1 to TRBJ1-1; TRBD1 might be the D (6 bases). Trimming shortened V by 7 bases and J by 3 bases, and 12 bases separated the two germline ends. The CDR3 covers 12 residues. Germline assignment: CDR1 SQVTM and CDR2 ANQGSEA. The CDR3 loop reads CSGGQRDTEAFF. The CDR3 DNA follows: TGCAGCGGAGGACAGAGAGACACTGAAGCTTTCTTT.